The 27 T cell receptor beta chains presented below share a single source sample, sequenced in a study of blood T cell repertoires in COVID-19. Clones were read by immunoSEQ multiplex PCR, and TCRdb kept only the in-frame ones, dropping some. The sample yields fewer than 95,000 clones, around nine tenths seen once. Source material: peripheral blood. The receptors come from a woman of 80 years or more with acute or convalescent COVID-19.

J is TRBJ2-7 and V is TRBV10-3; 7 bases line up with TRBD2. The V gene end was trimmed by 4 bases and the J gene end by 1 base; junction bases not matched to a gene: 4. This CDR3 comprises 14 residues. The germline V gene has CDR1 ENHRY and CDR2 SYGVKD. CDR3 sequence: CAISGREGSYEQYF. The CDR3 coding sequence is TGTGCCATCAGTGGAAGGGAGGGGTCCTACGAGCAGTACTTC.

The chain is built from TRBV24-1 and TRBJ2-3, with 11 bases identical to TRBD2. Germline V gives CDR1 KGHDR, CDR2 SFDVKD. Germline trimming cut 4 bases from V and 3 bases from J; bases unmatched to any gene: 2. CDR3 length: 15 amino acids. In DNA, the CDR3 is TGTGCCACCAGTGACCCTAGCGGGAGGACAGATACGCAGTATTTT. Residues: CATSDPSGRTDTQYF.

The J gene is TRBJ2-1, the V gene TRBV7-2; D is possibly TRBD1 (6 bases). V was trimmed by 1 base and J by 2 bases, leaving 9 bases between them. This CDR3 has 15 amino acids. Germline V gene lookup returns CDR1 SGHTA and CDR2 FQGNSA. CDR3 coding DNA: TGTGCCAGCAGCTTAGGACAGGTTCCCTACAATGAGCAGTTCTTC. This codes for CASSLGQVPYNEQFF.

The chain carries TRBV9 and TRBJ2-1; 10 nucleotides line up with TRBD1. From germline, CDR1 is SGDLS and CDR2 YYNGEE. The CDR3 has 15 amino acids. V was clipped by 4 bases and J by 4 bases; unmatched bases: 5. In nucleotides, the CDR3 is TGTGCCAGCAGCCCACGGACAGGGGGGTACAATGAGCAGTTCTTC. As protein: CASSPRTGGYNEQFF.

V gene TRBV9 combines with J gene TRBJ2-2; D possibly corresponds to TRBD2 (6 bases). Trimming took 6 bases from V and 6 from J, leaving 12 bases between them. In germline, CDR1 is SGDLS, CDR2 YYNGEE. This CDR3 has 13 amino acids. Here the CDR3 reads CASTRGGSGELFF. DNA of the CDR3: TGTGCCAGCACCCGAGGAGGGTCCGGGGAGCTGTTTTTT.

The chain uses TRBV2 and TRBJ1-2, with D possibly matching TRBD1 (6 bases). Germline lookup yields CDR1 SNHLY and CDR2 FYNNEI. The CDR3 totals 14 residues. V was shortened by 3 bases and J by 5 bases, with 13 bases between the two germline ends. CDR3 sequence: CASSETGTRYGYTF. As DNA, the CDR3 is TGTGCCAGCAGTGAGACAGGCACTCGATATGGCTACACCTTC.

This clone showed up just once. The V gene is TRBV3-1 (or the pseudogene TRBV3-2), the J gene TRBJ1-4, with TRBD1 identical over 9 bases. In germline, CDR1 is LGHDT, CDR2 YNNKEL (reference sequence). This CDR3 has 15 residues. V dropped 3 bases and J dropped 8; count of bases not matched to a gene: 7. The CDR3 DNA sequence: TGTGCCAGCAGCCAGCACCGGGACAGGGAAGAAAAACTGTTTTTT. Translated: CASSQHRDREEKLFF.

This chain joins TRBV5-1 and TRBJ1-4; 7 positions agree with TRBD1. Germline CDR1 SGHRS, CDR2 YFSETQ. The CDR3 loop spans 15 amino acids. V shed 3 bases and J 8 bases; nucleotides not matched to a gene: 10. This CDR3 is CASSSQGVKLEKLFF. The CDR3 DNA reads TGCGCCAGCAGCTCTCAGGGGGTGAAGCTCGAAAAACTGTTTTTT.

V is TRBV6-2 or TRBV6-3 and J is TRBJ1-4, with unresolved D. In germline, CDR1 is MNHEY, CDR2 SVGEGT. The CDR3 loop spans 14 amino acids. Trimming shortened V by 2 bases and J by 2 bases, and 6 bases separated the two germline ends. The CDR3 bases are TGTGCCAGCAGTTACGGGCCGACTAATGAAAAACTGTTTTTT. Protein: CASSYGPTNEKLFF.

This clone was detected once. The chain employs TRBV4-1 and TRBJ1-2; TRBD1 might be the D (5 bases). CDR1 MGHRA and CDR2 YSYEKL come from the germline V gene. V was pared by 0 bases and J by 7 bases, with 12 bases between. The CDR3 has 14 residues. The CDR3 bases are TGCGCCAGCAGCCAAGACAGGGTCTTAGGTGGCTACACCTTC. It translates to CASSQDRVLGGYTF.

This chain uses TRBV7-9 with TRBJ1-2; possible D gene TRBD1, 6 bases. CDR1 and CDR2 from the germline V gene are SEHNR and FQNEAQ (reference sequence). V lost 3 bases and J lost 2, with 16 bases in between. The CDR3 consists of 16 residues. The CDR3 here is CASSLGRDTRNYGYTF. DNA for the CDR3: TGTGCCAGCAGCTTGGGCCGGGACACCCGAAACTATGGCTACACCTTC.

The chain combines TRBV6-5 with TRBJ2-2, with D perhaps matching TRBD2 (5 bases). The CDR3 loop spans 14 amino acids. Germline CDR1 reads MNHEY; CDR2 reads SVGAGI. Trimming pared 2 bases from V and 5 bases from J, leaving 9 bases between. CDR3 coding DNA: TGTGCCAGCAGTTACGTTGGGAGAACCGGGGAGCTGTTTTTT. Translation: CASSYVGRTGELFF.

This clone was detected once. The chain has TRBV5-1 and TRBJ2-3, with D perhaps matching TRBD2 (5 bases). The CDR3 consists of 18 residues. CDR1 SGHRS and CDR2 YFSETQ come from the germline V gene. V dropped 1 base and J dropped 0 bases, with 18 bases sitting between them. The CDR3 is CASSLRRAFGGSTDTQYF. In nucleotides, the CDR3 is TGCGCCAGCAGCTTGAGAAGGGCCTTCGGCGGGAGCACAGATACGCAGTATTTT.

The V gene is TRBV5-4, the J gene TRBJ2-2; 9 nucleotides line up with TRBD2. The germline CDR1 and CDR2 sequences are SGHNT and YYREEE (reference sequence). V lost 0 bases to trimming and J lost 5 bases; unmatched junction nucleotides: 5. The CDR3 runs 16 residues. CDR3 nucleotides: TGTGCCAGCAGCTTGGGCCTAGCGGGACGGACCGGGGAGCTGTTTTTT. As protein: CASSLGLAGRTGELFF.

This chain joins TRBV10-3 and TRBJ2-1; TRBD2 agrees at 7 bases. This CDR3 spans 16 amino acids. V was pared by 4 bases and J by 3 bases, with 9 bases of the junction left unmatched. Germline loops: CDR1 ENHRY, CDR2 SYGVKD. The CDR3 protein is CAISGPKGGGYNEQFF. CDR3 nucleotide sequence: TGTGCCATCAGTGGCCCGAAGGGCGGGGGCTACAATGAGCAGTTCTTC.

The chain uses TRBV28 and TRBJ1-5; D might be TRBD1 (6 bases). The germline V gene encodes CDR1 MDHEN and CDR2 SYDVKM. This CDR3 region has 16 residues. The germline V and J ends were trimmed by 7 bases and 4 bases, with 20 bases remaining between them. CDR3 sequence (DNA): TGTGCCAGCACCCCCCCCGGCGGCAGGGGAAATCAGCCCCAGCATTTT. Its translation is CASTPPGGRGNQPQHF.

V gene TRBV7-3 combines with J gene TRBJ2-3; D perhaps matches TRBD2 (7 bases). Germline assignment: CDR1 SGHTA and CDR2 FQGTGA. The CDR3 has 14 amino acids. With 1 base removed from V and 5 bases from J, the gap between germline ends came to 10 bases. CDR3 loop: CASSLMGGGDTQYF. CDR3 sequence (DNA): TGTGCCAGCAGCTTAATGGGAGGGGGAGATACGCAGTATTTT.

The chain uses TRBV3-1 (or the pseudogene TRBV3-2) and TRBJ2-7, with D possibly being TRBD1 (5 bases). The V gene's germline CDR1 is LGHDT and CDR2 YNNKEL (reference sequence). The CDR3 consists of 12 residues. Trimming stripped 3 bases from V and 7 bases from J, with 10 bases between. The CDR3 loop reads CASSQRKGEQYF. Written as DNA, the CDR3 is TGTGCCAGCAGCCAGAGAAAGGGGGAGCAGTACTTC.

The chain couples TRBV7-6 to TRBJ2-2, with 10 bases lining up with TRBD2. This CDR3 is built from 18 residues. Germline lookup yields CDR1 SGHVS and CDR2 FNYEAQ. V was clipped by 0 bases and J by 1 base; unmatched bases: 5. The CDR3 loop is CASSLATSGALNTGELFF. CDR3 bases: TGTGCCAGCAGCTTAGCTACTAGCGGGGCCTTGAACACCGGGGAGCTGTTTTTT.

The chain recombines TRBV7-2 with TRBJ1-2; possible D gene TRBD1, 6 bases. Trimming pared 3 bases from V and 7 bases from J, leaving 12 bases between. The CDR3 totals 13 residues. CDR1 and CDR2 (germline): SGHTA, FQGNSA. In nucleotides, the CDR3 is TGTGCCAGCAGCTTTCAACAGGGTAGTGGCTACACCTTC. Translating gives CASSFQQGSGYTF.

The chain carries TRBV24-1 and TRBJ2-3; no definite D call. The CDR3 covers 13 residues. Germline-derived CDR1 and CDR2 are KGHDR and SFDVKD. Trimming left V 7 bases short and J 1 base short, with 8 bases between. CDR3 amino acids: CATSVFGTDTQYF. In nucleotides, the CDR3 is TGTGCCACCAGCGTTTTCGGCACAGATACGCAGTATTTT.

The V call is TRBV5-4, the J call TRBJ2-2; D call uncertain. From germline, CDR1 is SGHNT and CDR2 YYREEE (reference sequence). Trimming cost V 2 bases and J 0 bases, with 8 bases left between them. The CDR3 is made up of 15 amino acids. CDR3 residues: CASSFGQSNTGELFF. The CDR3 nucleotides are TGTGCCAGCAGCTTTGGCCAGTCGAACACCGGGGAGCTGTTTTTT.

DNA for the CDR3: TGTGCCAGCAGCCAAGAAACTAGCGGTACAGATACGCAGTATTTT. Translating it yields CASSQETSGTDTQYF. The chain carries TRBV3-1 (or the pseudogene TRBV3-2) and TRBJ2-3; 8 bases agree with TRBD2. Germline V CDR1 and CDR2: LGHDT, YNNKEL (reference sequence). V lost 0 bases, J lost 3 bases, and 2 bases stayed unmatched. CDR3 length equals 15 residues.

V gene TRBV5-1 combines with J gene TRBJ1-1; a weak D match, TRBD1 (5 bases). Trimming removed 0 bases at V and 14 bases at J, with 23 bases between. The germline V gene has CDR1 SGHRS and CDR2 YFSETQ. The CDR3 spans 15 residues. DNA of the CDR3: TGCGCCAGCAGCTTGGGACAGAGATCAAGCTCGGAAGTATTCTTT. Protein product: CASSLGQRSSSEVFF.

The J gene is TRBJ2-7, the V gene TRBV13, with 9 bases aligning to TRBD1. The CDR3 has 15 amino acids. The junction had 9 bases not matched to a gene; V was cut back by 6 bases and J by 3 bases. CDR1 and CDR2 (germline): PRHDT, FYEKMQ (reference sequence). The CDR3 region has the DNA TGTGCCAGCAGGCTACAGGGGGCATCAGGCTACGAGCAGTACTTC. This encodes CASRLQGASGYEQYF.

The CDR3 sequence: CASSLSERGRAGETQYF. The CDR3 DNA reads TGCGCCAGCAGCTTGTCCGAGCGGGGGAGGGCCGGAGAGACCCAGTACTTC. The rearrangement joins TRBV5-1 to TRBJ2-5, with 8 nucleotides matching TRBD2. Trimming removed 1 base from V and 4 bases from J; junction bases left unmatched: 12. Germline CDR1 SGHRS, CDR2 YFSETQ. CDR3 length: 17 amino acids.

J is TRBJ2-7 and V is TRBV15; no clear D gene. Germline CDR1 reads LNHNV; CDR2 reads YYDKDF (reference sequence). Trimming stripped 0 bases from V and 4 bases from J, with 4 bases between. This CDR3 spans 12 amino acids. CDR3 residues: CATSRDHYEQYF. The DNA for the CDR3 is TGTGCCACCAGCAGAGATCATTACGAGCAGTACTTC.